Following are 10 T cell receptor beta chains from one sample sequenced in a study of blood T cell repertoires in COVID-19. Using immunoSEQ multiplex PCR, the repertoire was profiled, and TCRdb retains in-frame clones only, with some absent. This table has fewer than 450,000 clones, around 90% appearing once. The specimen sequenced was PBMCs or T cells enriched from blood (not recorded which). These receptors were obtained from a man younger than 35 who had recovered from COVID-19.

The chain joins TRBV6-5 to TRBJ1-1; D gene unclear. Per germline, CDR1 MNHEY and CDR2 SVGAGI. The CDR3 runs 13 residues. Trimming pared 6 bases from V and 5 bases from J, leaving 13 bases between. This CDR3 reads CASRSRPGTEAFF. The DNA for the CDR3 is TGTGCCAGCAGGTCTAGGCCCGGGACTGAAGCTTTCTTT.

This clone has just a few counts. This chain connects TRBV5-1 to TRBJ1-1, with 7 bases that match TRBD1. Unmatched junction bases numbered 5, after V lost 2 bases and J lost 4 bases. This CDR3 has 14 residues. Germline V gene sequence: CDR1 SGHRS, CDR2 YFSETQ. The CDR3 loop is CASSLGGPSTEAFF. CDR3 in DNA: TGCGCCAGCAGCTTAGGGGGCCCATCCACTGAAGCTTTCTTT.

The genes are TRBV19 and TRBJ1-5; D ambiguous. The CDR3 runs to 14 residues. Trimming removed 1 base at V and 1 base at J, with 5 bases between. The germline V gene encodes CDR1 LNHDA and CDR2 SQIVND (reference sequence). The CDR3: CASSIGLSNQPQHF. DNA for the CDR3: TGTGCCAGTAGTATAGGTCTCAGCAATCAGCCCCAGCATTTT.

This clone was recorded once. The V and J genes are TRBV29-1 and TRBJ2-3; possible D gene TRBD2, 5 bases. There are 12 residues in the CDR3. Germline V gene lookup returns CDR1 SQVTM and CDR2 ANQGSEA. The V gene lost 5 bases and the J gene lost 6 bases, with 12 bases spanning the gap. The CDR3 sequence is CSVPMGVDTQYF. CDR3 sequence (DNA): TGCAGCGTTCCGATGGGAGTCGATACGCAGTATTTT.

The rearrangement joins TRBV27 to TRBJ1-5, with a tentative D call TRBD1 (6 bases). The CDR3 covers 14 residues. Germline CDR1 is MNHEY and CDR2 is SMNVEV (reference sequence). Trimming took off 6 bases at V and 5 bases at J, with 14 bases between the two ends. DNA for the CDR3: TGTGCCAGCAGCTTACAGGGATCCTATCAGCCCCAGCATTTT. It is translated as CASSLQGSYQPQHF.

The CDR3 region is CASSLTGGAEAFF. The CDR3 bases are TGTGCCAGCAGCCTAACAGGGGGTGCTGAAGCTTTCTTT. The chain couples TRBV5-4 to TRBJ1-1, with TRBD1 identical over 8 bases. The CDR3 spans 13 residues. J was trimmed by 6 bases and V by 4 bases; bases with no gene match: 5. Germline V CDR1 and CDR2: SGHNT, YYREEE (reference sequence).

V and J are TRBV6-5 and TRBJ2-1; TRBD1 might be the D (6 bases). CDR3 size: 15 residues. Trimming pared 8 bases from V and 1 base from J, leaving 15 bases between. CDR1 is MNHEY and CDR2 is SVGAGI in the germline V gene. CDR3 sequence reads: CASLPLGASYNEQFF. As DNA, the CDR3 is TGTGCCAGCCTCCCTTTGGGGGCTTCCTACAATGAGCAGTTCTTC.

The chain couples TRBV27 to TRBJ1-2; no reliable D call. With 5 bases removed from V and 6 bases from J, the gap between germline ends came to 25 bases. Germline CDR1 and CDR2: MNHEY and SMNVEV (reference sequence). The CDR3 runs 17 residues. Here the CDR3 reads CASSTTKFAFRWHGYTF. CDR3 nucleotides: TGTGCCAGCAGTACAACCAAGTTCGCATTCCGTTGGCATGGCTACACCTTC.

The chain has TRBV14 and TRBJ2-3; D is perhaps TRBD2 (5 bases). This CDR3 comprises 16 residues. V lost 5 bases to trimming and J lost 1 base, with 16 bases between them. CDR1 is SGHDN and CDR2 is FVKESK in the germline V gene. In nucleotides, the CDR3 is TGTGCCAGCAGCATAGGCCCAGCGGATGGCACAGATACGCAGTATTTT. It encodes CASSIGPADGTDTQYF. The whole variable domain, filled in from reference TRBV14 and TRBJ2-3, reads EAGVTQFPSHSVIEKGQTVTLRCDPISGHDNLYWYRRVMGKEIKFLLHFVKESKQDESGMPNNRFLAERTGGTYSTLKVQPAELEDSGVYFCASSIGPADGTDTQYFGPGTRLTVL.

V and J are TRBV6-1 and TRBJ1-3; no clear D. The CDR3 runs 15 residues. Germline values: CDR1 MNHNS, CDR2 SASEGT. V dropped 2 bases and J dropped 0 bases, with 8 bases sitting between them. CDR3 region: CASSEFYFSGNTIYF. CDR3 nucleotides: TGTGCCAGCAGTGAATTCTATTTCTCTGGAAACACCATATATTTT.